The rows below give T cell receptor beta chains drawn from one sample of a study of blood T cell repertoires in COVID-19. TCRdb keeps only in-frame clones here, not all; method: immunoSEQ multiplex PCR. The data contain over 75,000 clones, around 78% of them seen just once; the ten biggest clones take up more than 15%. Sequences were obtained from peripheral blood. The origin of the receptors is a human donor in a cohort sampled during active COVID-19. Both conserved end residues are part of each CDR3. A D gene is named only where the DNA matches it firmly. Clone sizes are given selectively: once, few, many, or a class where the clone is expanded.

>TRBV5-1|TRBD2|14|TRBJ2-7|NA
CASSLDGGVLEQYF
TGCGCCAGCAGCTTGGACGGGGGGGTCCTCGAGCAGTACTTC
>TRBV4-3|NA|15|TRBJ1-2|NA
CASSQSRTANYGYTF
TGCGCCAGCAGCCAGAGCAGGACAGCTAACTATGGCTACACCTTC
>TRBV2|TRBD2|15|TRBJ2-3|NA
CASSGFAGGTDTQYF
TGTGCCAGCAGTGGGTTCGCGGGGGGCACAGATACGCAGTATTTT
>TRBV6-5|NA|13|TRBJ1-2|NA
CASLSQVFYGYTF
TGTGCCAGCCTCTCCCAGGTTTTCTATGGCTACACCTTC
>TRBV5-1|NA|16|TRBJ1-5|NA
CASSPLPGGQNQPQHF
TGCGCCAGCAGCCCTCTACCGGGGGGACAAAATCAGCCCCAGCATTTT
>TRBV5-5|TRBD2|19|TRBJ2-2|NA
CASSLAGLAGGTVTGELFF
TGTGCCAGCAGCTTGGCCGGACTAGCGGGAGGTACGGTGACCGGGGAGCTGTTTTTT
>TRBV30|NA|10|TRBJ1-2|NA
CAWMANGYTF
TGTGCCTGGATGGCAAATGGCTACACCTTC
>TRBV7-2|TRBD2|17|TRBJ2-1|NA
CASSQVASGRGGYEQFF
TGTGCCAGCAGCCAAGTCGCTAGCGGGAGGGGGGGGTATGAGCAGTTCTTC
>TRBV19|NA|15|TRBJ2-5|NA
CASTDLGDSQETQYF
TGTGCCAGTACCGATTTGGGGGACTCACAGGAGACCCAGTACTTC
>TRBV6-1|NA|14|TRBJ1-1|NA
CASSEARGYTEAFF
TGTGCCAGCAGTGAAGCACGGGGATATACTGAAGCTTTCTTT
>TRBV4-1|NA|13|TRBJ2-1|few
CASSPLGHYEQFF
TGCGCCAGCAGTCCCCTGGGACACTATGAGCAGTTCTTC
>TRBV11-2|TRBD1|13|TRBJ1-2|NA
CASSYQGTEGYTF
TGTGCCAGCAGCTATCAAGGGACAGAAGGCTACACCTTC
>TRBV2|TRBD2|13|TRBJ2-4|NA
CASRGVAKNIQYF
TGTGCCAGCCGGGGGGTTGCCAAAAACATTCAGTACTTC
>TRBV7-9|NA|15|TRBJ2-1|NA
CASSPRFGLHNEQFF
TGTGCCAGCAGCCCCCGATTTGGTCTACACAATGAGCAGTTCTTC
>TRBV5-4|TRBD1|13|TRBJ2-7|NA
CASSWDSSYEQYF
TGTGCCAGCAGCTGGGACAGTTCCTACGAGCAGTACTTC
>TRBV2|NA|15|TRBJ2-6|NA
CASSEAGFGANVLTF
TGTGCCAGCAGTGAAGCCGGGTTTGGGGCCAACGTCCTGACTTTC
>TRBV5-8|NA|14|TRBJ1-2|once
CAPRQTRVFEGYTF
TGTGCCCCCCGCCAGACGAGGGTCTTCGAGGGCTACACCTTC
>TRBV7-9|TRBD2|12|TRBJ2-7|NA
CASSWDYYEQYF
TGTGCCAGCAGCTGGGACTACTACGAGCAGTACTTC
>TRBV6-2/TRBV6-3|NA|15|TRBJ2-3|NA
CASSRLSGGVDTQYF
TGTGCCAGCAGCCGATTAAGCGGCGGTGTGGATACGCAGTATTTT
>TRBV7-9|NA|17|TRBJ1-3|NA
CASSLGRGRASGNTIYF
TGTGCCAGCAGCTTAGGTCGCGGCAGGGCCTCTGGAAACACCATATATTTT
>TRBV7-3|NA|14|TRBJ1-1|NA
CASSLPDSNTEAFF
TGTGCCAGCAGCTTACCGGACAGTAACACTGAAGCTTTCTTT
>TRBV6-5|TRBD1|16|TRBJ2-5|NA
CASSYSQRGLGETQYF
TGTGCCAGCAGTTACTCGCAAAGGGGGCTGGGGGAGACCCAGTACTTC
>TRBV4-1|NA|14|TRBJ1-5|NA
CASSPDLPQGPQHF
TGCGCCAGCAGCCCTGACTTACCCCAGGGGCCCCAGCATTTT
>TRBV30|NA|13|TRBJ1-5|few
CAWSQDSNQPQHF
TGTGCCTGGAGTCAGGATAGCAATCAGCCCCAGCATTTT
>TRBV29-1|NA|14|TRBJ1-1|NA
CSVGYQGRNTEAFF
TGCAGCGTTGGTTACCAGGGGCGGAACACTGAAGCTTTCTTT
>TRBV24-1|TRBD2|14|TRBJ2-5|once
CATSEGGVQETQYF
TGTGCCACCAGTGAGGGGGGGGTTCAAGAGACCCAGTACTTC
>TRBV7-9|TRBD1|16|TRBJ2-1|NA
CASSPDPGQSGNEQFF
TGTGCCAGCAGCCCTGACCCGGGACAGTCGGGTAATGAGCAGTTCTTC
>TRBV9|TRBD1|14|TRBJ1-1|NA
CASSPTGMNTEAFF
TGTGCCAGCTCGCCGACAGGGATGAACACTGAAGCTTTCTTT
>TRBV7-3|TRBD2|15|TRBJ2-3|NA
CASSFGGGAESPQYF
TGTGCCAGCAGCTTCGGCGGGGGGGCCGAATCCCCGCAGTATTTT
>TRBV7-9|NA|11|TRBJ1-1|NA
CASRENTEAFF
TGTGCCAGCCGGGAGAACACTGAAGCTTTCTTT
>TRBV4-2|NA|14|TRBJ1-5|NA
CASSQDQGNQPQHF
TGTGCCAGCAGCCAAGACCAGGGCAATCAGCCCCAGCATTTT
>TRBV6-4|NA|11|TRBJ1-1|NA
CASSPLTEAFF
TGTGCCAGCAGCCCCCTGACTGAAGCTTTCTTT
>TRBV7-9|NA|15|TRBJ2-5|NA
CASSLEGRQQETQYF
TGTGCCAGCAGCTTAGAAGGGCGACAGCAAGAGACCCAGTACTTC
>TRBV27|TRBD2|14|TRBJ2-3|NA
CASSFGGAGDTQYF
TGTGCCAGCAGTTTCGGGGGGGCCGGAGATACGCAGTATTTT
>TRBV7-3|NA|14|TRBJ2-1|NA
CASSTGTSSGEQFF
TGTGCCAGCAGCACCGGGACTTCCTCGGGTGAGCAGTTCTTC
>TRBV5-1|TRBD2|16|TRBJ2-1|NA
CASSFGLAGPYNEQFF
TGCGCCAGCAGCTTCGGACTAGCGGGGCCCTACAATGAGCAGTTCTTC
>TRBV7-8|TRBD2|18|TRBJ2-4|NA
CASSFFPFSGTSRNIQYF
TGTGCCAGCAGCTTCTTCCCATTCTCCGGGACTAGCAGGAACATTCAGTACTTC
>TRBV7-2|TRBD2|18|TRBJ2-3|NA
CASSLGLAGGPRENTQYF
TGTGCCAGCAGCTTAGGCCTAGCGGGAGGCCCCCGTGAGAATACGCAGTATTTT
>TRBV11-2|NA|11|TRBJ2-7|few
CASSSAYEQYF
TGTGCCAGCAGCTCCGCCTACGAGCAGTACTTC
>TRBV5-1|TRBD1|15|TRBJ2-7|NA
CASSLWGTGVHEQYF
TGCGCCAGCAGCTTGTGGGGGACAGGGGTACACGAGCAGTACTTC